What follows is one TCR beta chain and its context. This entry is derived from a study of Graves' ophthalmopathy and Graves' hyperthyroidism. Germline V CDR1 and CDR2: SGHDT, YYEEEE. CDR3 length equals 14 residues. The V end was cut by 4 bases, the J end by 0 bases, with 11 bases between. RNA transcripts served as template for amplifying TCR beta CDR3 sequences. The workflow started with a first-round RT-PCR run with HTBI primers and then moved on to a second-round multiplex PCR. TCRdb recomputed calls from the multiplex PCR reads with MiXCR, one row per CDR3 protein. The sample holds over a million distinct CDR3 sequences, less than 45% seen once.

V is TRBV5-6 and J is TRBJ2-7, with D perhaps TRBD2 (6 bases). This receptor was obtained from an adult man with Graves' hyperthyroidism. The sequencing sample was made of peripheral blood or thyroid tissue (not recorded which). CDR3 coding DNA: TGTGCCAGCAGCCGGCGGGAATTCTCCTACGAGCAGTACTTC. It is translated as CASSRREFSYEQYF.